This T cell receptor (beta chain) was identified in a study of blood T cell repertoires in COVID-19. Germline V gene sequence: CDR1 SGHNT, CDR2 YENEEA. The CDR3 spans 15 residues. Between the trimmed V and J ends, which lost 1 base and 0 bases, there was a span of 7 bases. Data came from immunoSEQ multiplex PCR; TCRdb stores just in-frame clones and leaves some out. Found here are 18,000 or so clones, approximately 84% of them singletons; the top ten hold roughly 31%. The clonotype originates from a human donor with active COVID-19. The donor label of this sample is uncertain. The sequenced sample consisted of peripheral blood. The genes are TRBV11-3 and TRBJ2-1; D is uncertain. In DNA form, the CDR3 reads TGTGCCAGCAGCTTAGCGCTAGGCTCCTACAATGAGCAGTTCTTC. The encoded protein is CASSLALGSYNEQFF.